This T cell receptor (beta chain) was documented in a study of blood T cell repertoires in COVID-19. Germline V gene sequence: CDR1 KGHSH, CDR2 LQKENI. CDR3 length equals 13 residues. V was clipped by 0 bases and J by 5 bases, with 7 bases between them. Original analysis: How many nucleated cells were present was estimated from reference gene primer amplification. The method was immunoSEQ multiplex PCR; TCRdb's version includes in-frame clones alone and lacks a portion of them. Clone size and V and J calls were adopted from that table, with D and trimming inferred from the DNA. The table has approximately 300,000 clones, around 87% seen once.

The chain uses TRBV18 and TRBJ2-5; D gene unclear. Sequenced sample: peripheral blood. The clonotype comes from a man over 45 with active or convalescent COVID-19. CDR3 bases: TGTGCCAGCTCACCACCCCTTGCGGAGACCCAGTACTTC. Translation gives CASSPPLAETQYF.